This T cell receptor (beta chain) was identified during a study of CD8+ T cells in alopecia areata. Germline-derived CDR1 and CDR2 are FNHDT and SITEND (reference sequence). CDR3 length equals 16 residues. Trimming removed 5 bases from V and 0 bases from J; junction bases left unmatched: 6. This clone was detected a few times. Here the gene names and germline are mouse. The read finishes 4 residues shy of the CDR3 end, and the germline J gene is used to complete it. Once RNA had been extracted, it was reverse transcribed into cDNA to act as the sequencing template. Profiling relied on immunoSEQ multiplex PCR, and the TCRdb table lists in-frame clones only, not all of them. This repertoire holds some 110,000 clones, and none appear only once.

The chain is built from TRBV19 and TRBJ2-3; 10 bases align to TRBD2. This TCR was recovered from a C3H/HeJ mouse with alopecia areata. This strain's MHC haplotype is H2-k. Sequencing was carried out using lesional skin. The sequenced CDR3 bases are TGTGCCAGCAGCTCGACTGGGGGGAAGAGTGCAGAA. This sequence encodes CASSSTGGKSAE. The full CDR3 protein is CASSSTGGKSAETLYF.